This T cell receptor (beta chain) emerged from a study of early T cells in non-severe SARS-CoV-2 infection (dated by TCRdb to the early 2020s). Some background on the complete study: TCR sequencing used bulk RNA from unsorted whole blood, so alpha and beta chains could not be paired. General study outcomes and caveats: Matching against VDJdb was skewed toward anti-spike CD8 responses, likely underestimated virus-specific expansions, and missed private and CD4 specificities.

Receptors were amplified or captured by 5' RACE. Instrument used: NextSeq 500. Unique molecular identifiers were attached to individual cDNA molecules in the TCR library protocol so that sequencing error and PCR bias could be corrected. Sequencing covered both TCR alpha and beta chains, and within each sample the abundances of alpha and beta sequences were tightly co-correlated. As for the original processing: Decombinator V4 was used to perform V gene, J gene and CDR3 annotation of TCR sequences. TCRs were defined as expanded if a significant change between any two time points was detected under a Poisson model with p below 0.0001. TCR abundances were normalised to the total number of TCRs sequenced per sample and expressed as counts per million. TRAV1-2 paired with TRAJ12, TRAJ20 or TRAJ33 defined MAIT TCRs, while TRAV10 paired with TRAJ18 defined iNKT TCRs. VDJdb, accessed 1 November 2021, was searched for CMV, EBV and SARS-CoV-2 annotated TCRs, excluding TCRs annotated for multiple antigens. TCRdb's own reprocessing of the public reads used fastp at Q25 and MiXCR and kept productive beta chains. Each record represents a unique CDR3 protein, reported with the most common genes and DNA among its rows. The V and J calls and clone size are TCRdb's, not the authors'. The sample table records 54,000 or so distinct CDR3 sequences; 10% to 15% of these occur just once. The leading ten clones occupy around 5% of the sample.

A word on this clonotype: Its antigen is currently not known. No quality values exist for individual bases; no much larger clone is one base distant.

This was a case-control study nested in a cohort of healthcare workers in London, UK, who had nasopharyngeal swab PCR tests and blood samples taken every week. Healthcare workers were recruited during the week of the UK lockdown, between 23 and 31 March 2020, and followed weekly for up to about 15 weeks. Cut back by 4 bases and 5 bases, the V and J ends lie 3 bases apart. As encoded in the germline V gene, CDR1 is SGHDN while CDR2 is FVKESK. CDR3 length: 11 amino acids, cysteine to phenylalanine. Only CDR3 DNA is held: 33 bases, read in frame from base 1. This receptor was obtained from an adult who was a healthcare worker with PCR-confirmed SARS-CoV-2 infection or an uninfected control (not recorded which). The rearranged segments are TRBV14 and TRBJ2-1, with the D gene not clear enough to name. Source material: whole blood. The DNA sequence is given as TGTGCCAGCAGCCGGAACAATGAGCAGTTCTTC. Its coded protein is CASSRNNEQFF.